This is a list of T cell receptor beta chains from one sample in a study of shared clonotypes between healthy human individuals. The data were produced by immunoSEQ multiplex PCR, yet TCRdb's version contains in-frame clones alone and is incomplete. The top ten clones hold under 2% of a sample with roughly 680,000 clones, 72% of them seen once. The sequencing input was memory CD4+ T cells sorted from blood. These TCRs come from a woman in her twenties or thirties in good health. Each CDR3 is given without its conserved first and last residue.

V gene: TRBV15; CDR3 protein: ATSREASGTYNEQF
V gene: TRBV27; CDR3 protein: ASSPRRQGPETQY
V gene: TRBV19; CDR3 protein: ASSIQEGGQPQH
V gene: TRBV28; CDR3 protein: ASSLGGRHYEQY
V gene: TRBV6-5; CDR3 protein: ASGRSPGELF
V gene: TRBV9; CDR3 protein: ASSVEPGNTYEQY
V gene: TRBV5-1; CDR3 protein: ASSLEGRPSTTSTDTQY
V gene: TRBV5-1; CDR3 protein: ASKQGARLMGEAF
V gene: TRBV6-5; CDR3 protein: ASINRVSGTEAF
V gene: TRBV7-2; CDR3 protein: ASSLGILFSSYEQY
V gene: TRBV5-1; CDR3 protein: ASSARQGKGETQY
V gene: TRBV5-4; CDR3 protein: ASSHATTGPVYEQY
V gene: TRBV5-6; CDR3 protein: ASSTGTGDQPQH
V gene: TRBV4-1; CDR3 protein: ASSRGQGPNYEQY
V gene: TRBV25-1; CDR3 protein: ASSDRGGDEQF
V gene: TRBV28; CDR3 protein: ASSFGGWAGEAYGYT
V gene: TRBV2; CDR3 protein: ASRVSREHTGELF
V gene: TRBV5-6; CDR3 protein: ASSLYPGQGTYEQY
V gene: TRBV6-1; CDR3 protein: ASSELGVQPQH
V gene: TRBV27; CDR3 protein: ASREKAGLAKNIQY
V gene: TRBV2; CDR3 protein: ASKRDSTGELF
V gene: TRBV2; CDR3 protein: ASSGEGFYNEQF
V gene: TRBV6-6; CDR3 protein: ASSYTRTYTDTQY
V gene: TRBV28; CDR3 protein: ASIDTLLLTREQY
V gene: TRBV2; CDR3 protein: ASSPRQGISKNIQY
V gene: TRBV7-3; CDR3 protein: ASSFLGTSESTDTQY
V gene: TRBV25-1; CDR3 protein: ASRGGEVNQPQH
V gene: TRBV6-5; CDR3 protein: ASSHLRTGETAF
V gene: TRBV6-1; CDR3 protein: ASSGEPFSGNTIY
V gene: TRBV2; CDR3 protein: ASSEDLRLADNEQF
V gene: TRBV5-1; CDR3 protein: ASSPVTLRRVSNQPQH
V gene: TRBV11-2; CDR3 protein: ASSLVPGEQPQH
V gene: TRBV18; CDR3 protein: ASSQGLAGYNEQF
V gene: TRBV19; CDR3 protein: ASSIEGSNQPQH
V gene: TRBV19; CDR3 protein: ASAQGSTDTQY
V gene: TRBV6-5; CDR3 protein: ASSYSISGGYEQY
V gene: TRBV28; CDR3 protein: ASSLGTGSSGYT
V gene: TRBV4-1; CDR3 protein: ASSQVLLASEQY
V gene: TRBV6-6; CDR3 protein: ASRRTTGRTNEKLF
V gene: TRBV19; CDR3 protein: ASSIRMGWGPNTGELF
V gene: TRBV14; CDR3 protein: ASSLRRTSGRRTDTQY
V gene: TRBV10-1; CDR3 protein: ASSPIQGQNTEAF